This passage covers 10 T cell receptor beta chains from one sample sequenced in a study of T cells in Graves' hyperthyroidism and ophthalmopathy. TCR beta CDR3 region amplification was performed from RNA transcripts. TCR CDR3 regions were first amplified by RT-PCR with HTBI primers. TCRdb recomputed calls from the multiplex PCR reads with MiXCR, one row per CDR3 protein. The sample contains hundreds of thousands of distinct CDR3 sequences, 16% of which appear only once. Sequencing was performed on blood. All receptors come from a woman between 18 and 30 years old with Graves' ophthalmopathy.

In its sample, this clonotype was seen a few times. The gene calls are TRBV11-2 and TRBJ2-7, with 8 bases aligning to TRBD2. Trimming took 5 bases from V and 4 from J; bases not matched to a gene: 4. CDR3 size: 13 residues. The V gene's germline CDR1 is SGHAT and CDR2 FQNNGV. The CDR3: CASSRPGGYEQYF. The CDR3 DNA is TGTGCCAGCAGCAGGCCGGGGGGGTACGAGCAGTACTTC.

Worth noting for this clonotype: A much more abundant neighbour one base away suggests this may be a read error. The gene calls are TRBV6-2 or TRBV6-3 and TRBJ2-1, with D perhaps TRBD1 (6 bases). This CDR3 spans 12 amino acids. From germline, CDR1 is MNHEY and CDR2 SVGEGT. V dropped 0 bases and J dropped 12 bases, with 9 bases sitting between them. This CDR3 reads CASSYSAGAQFF. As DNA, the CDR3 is TGTGCCAGCAGTTACTCGGCAGGGGCGCAGTTCTTC.

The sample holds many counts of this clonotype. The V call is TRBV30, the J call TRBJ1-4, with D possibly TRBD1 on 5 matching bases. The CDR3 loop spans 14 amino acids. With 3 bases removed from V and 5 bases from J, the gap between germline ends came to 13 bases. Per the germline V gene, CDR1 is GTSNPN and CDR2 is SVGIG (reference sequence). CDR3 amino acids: CAWRQGGRNEKLFF. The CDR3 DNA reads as TGTGCCTGGAGGCAGGGAGGTAGGAATGAAAAACTGTTTTTT.

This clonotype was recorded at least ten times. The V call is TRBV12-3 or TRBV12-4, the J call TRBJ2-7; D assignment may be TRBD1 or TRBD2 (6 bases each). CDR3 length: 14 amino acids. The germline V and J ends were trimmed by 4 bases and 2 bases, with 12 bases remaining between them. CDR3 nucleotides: TGTGCCAGCAGTTGGGGGGCGGCAGCCTACGAGCAGTACTTC. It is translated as CASSWGAAAYEQYF.

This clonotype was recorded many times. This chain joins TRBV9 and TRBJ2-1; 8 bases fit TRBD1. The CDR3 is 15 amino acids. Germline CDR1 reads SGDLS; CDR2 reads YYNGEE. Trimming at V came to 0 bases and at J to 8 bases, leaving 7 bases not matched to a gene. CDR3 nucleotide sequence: TGTGCCAGCAGCGTAGGCAGGGGGCGTATCGATGAGCAGTTCTTC. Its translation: CASSVGRGRIDEQFF.

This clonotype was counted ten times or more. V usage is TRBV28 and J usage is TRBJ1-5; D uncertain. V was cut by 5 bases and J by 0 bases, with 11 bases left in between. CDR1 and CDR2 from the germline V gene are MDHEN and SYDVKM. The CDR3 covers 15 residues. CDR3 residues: CASSPSADSNQPQHF. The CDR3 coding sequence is TGTGCCAGCAGTCCGAGCGCGGATAGCAATCAGCCCCAGCATTTT.

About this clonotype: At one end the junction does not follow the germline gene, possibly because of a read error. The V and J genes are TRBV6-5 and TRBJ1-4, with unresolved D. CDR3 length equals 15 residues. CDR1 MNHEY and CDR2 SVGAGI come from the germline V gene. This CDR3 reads CVSSYSAGFNEKLSF. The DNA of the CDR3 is TGTGTCAGCAGTTACTCGGCCGGGTTTAATGAAAAACTGTCTTTT.

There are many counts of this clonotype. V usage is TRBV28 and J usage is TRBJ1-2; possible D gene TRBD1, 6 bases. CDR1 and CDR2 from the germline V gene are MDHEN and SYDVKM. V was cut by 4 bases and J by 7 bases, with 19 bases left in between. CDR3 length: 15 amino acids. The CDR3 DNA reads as TGTGCCAGCAGTTCGGGAGACCGGGACAACCCTGGCTACACCTTC. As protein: CASSSGDRDNPGYTF.

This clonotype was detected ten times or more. CDR3 nucleotide sequence: TGTGCCAGCAGCTTGGGACTAGCGGGGGTCGCAGATACGCAGTATTTT. It codes for CASSLGLAGVADTQYF. This chain uses TRBV11-2 with TRBJ2-3, with 14 bases lining up with TRBD2. The germline V gene encodes CDR1 SGHAT and CDR2 FQNNGV. The CDR3 extends over 16 amino acids. V lost 3 bases to trimming and J lost 4 bases; unmatched junction nucleotides: 3.

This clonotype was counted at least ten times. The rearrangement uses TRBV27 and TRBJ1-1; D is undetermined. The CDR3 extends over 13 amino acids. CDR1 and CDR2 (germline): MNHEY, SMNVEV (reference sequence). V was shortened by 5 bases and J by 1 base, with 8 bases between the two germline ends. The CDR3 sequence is CASSNFANTEAFF. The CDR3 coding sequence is TGTGCCAGCAGTAATTTTGCGAACACTGAAGCTTTCTTT.